This T cell receptor (beta chain) derives from a study of blood T cell repertoires in COVID-19. Looking at the study overall: Acute and convalescent COVID-19 specimens originated in the United States, Italy and Spain. The analysed material was cDNA or gDNA that came from T cells, B-cell-depleted T cells, or PBMCs.

Germline assignment: CDR1 SGHAT and CDR2 FQNNGV. V was pared by 5 bases and J by 5 bases, with 5 bases of the junction left unmatched. The CDR3 is 13 residues long. Original analysis: Scientists estimated how many nucleated cells there were by amplifying reference gene primers. The data were produced by immunoSEQ multiplex PCR, yet TCRdb's version contains in-frame clones alone and is incomplete. V, J and clone size reflect that table, while D and trimming were determined from the DNA. The sample has 130,000 to 150,000 clones, roughly 80% seen once; the top ten hold 8% to 10%. This chain links TRBV11-2 with TRBJ1-1; 7 bases line up with TRBD1. Input material: peripheral blood. The sequence came from a woman over 75 in a cohort sampled during active or convalescent COVID-19. The CDR3 sequence is CASSQGQTTEAFF. The CDR3 DNA reads TGTGCCAGCAGCCAGGGACAGACGACTGAAGCTTTCTTT. Together with reference TRBV11-2 and TRBJ1-1, the CDR3 gives the full variable domain: EAGVAQSPRYKIIEKRQSVAFWCNPISGHATLYWYQQILGQGPKLLIQFQNNGVVDDSQLPKDRFSAERLKGVDSTLKIQPAKLEDSAVYLCASSQGQTTEAFFGQGTRLTVV.